The entry that follows covers one T cell receptor (beta chain) sequence. The data belong to a study of T cell responses to AZD1222 COVID-19 vaccine. Trimming removed 7 bases from V and 2 bases from J, with 13 bases in between. Germline CDR1 reads SGHNT; CDR2 reads YYREEE (reference sequence). The CDR3 length is 14 residues. Here immunoSEQ multiplex PCR was the method, and the copy in TCRdb shows in-frame clones only, minus some. The repertoire holds 70,000 to 75,000 clones, with roughly nine tenths as singletons. The genes are TRBV5-4 and TRBJ2-4; D gene uncertain. The sequencing here drew on peripheral blood, taken 28 days after the second AZD1222 dose. This clonotype originated in an adult who received the AZD1222 COVID-19 vaccine. CDR3 sequence reads: CASGPQGTKNIQYF. The CDR3 DNA reads as TGTGCCAGCGGGCCCCAAGGCACCAAAAACATTCAGTACTTC.